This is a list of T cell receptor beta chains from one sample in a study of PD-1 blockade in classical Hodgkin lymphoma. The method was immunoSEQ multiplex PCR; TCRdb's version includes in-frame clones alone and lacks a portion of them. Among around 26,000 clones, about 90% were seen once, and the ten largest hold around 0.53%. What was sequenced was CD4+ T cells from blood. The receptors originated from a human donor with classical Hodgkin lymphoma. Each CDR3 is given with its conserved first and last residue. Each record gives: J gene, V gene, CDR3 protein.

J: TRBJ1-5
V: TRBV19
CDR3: CASSKLDRLIMIQPQHF

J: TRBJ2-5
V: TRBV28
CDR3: CASRQGGGEETQYF

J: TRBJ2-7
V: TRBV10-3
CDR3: CAISDRTQEQYF

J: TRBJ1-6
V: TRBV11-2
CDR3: CASSPVLQRGNSPLHF

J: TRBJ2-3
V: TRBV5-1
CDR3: CASSLTSGGVDTQYF

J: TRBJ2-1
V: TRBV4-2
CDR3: CASSQAGGSSYNEQFF

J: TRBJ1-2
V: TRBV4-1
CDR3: CASSQVGDSPRGVAF

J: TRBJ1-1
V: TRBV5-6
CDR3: CASSRGTGGTEAFF

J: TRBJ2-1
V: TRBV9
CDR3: CASSPRPRTGGDGVRSYNEQFF

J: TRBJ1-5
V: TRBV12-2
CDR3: CASRWYRGRDQPQHF

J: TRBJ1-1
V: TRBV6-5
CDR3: CASRGGSTEAFF

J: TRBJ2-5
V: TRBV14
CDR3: CASSRTYQETQYF

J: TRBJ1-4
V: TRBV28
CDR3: CASGQGPTNEKLFF

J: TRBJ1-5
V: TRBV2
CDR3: CASHRDSNQPQHF

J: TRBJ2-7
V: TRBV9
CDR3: CASSVALFGVRDYEQYF

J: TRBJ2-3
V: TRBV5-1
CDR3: CASSLVQGPDTQYF

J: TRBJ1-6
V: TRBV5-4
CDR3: CASSLRGRNSPLHF

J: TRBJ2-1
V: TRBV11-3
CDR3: CASSPGPGAPYNEQFF

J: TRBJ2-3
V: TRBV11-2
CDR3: CASSFSGGATDTQYF

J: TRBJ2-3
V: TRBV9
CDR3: CASSVRGGGDTQYF

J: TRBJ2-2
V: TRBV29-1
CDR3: CSVEQGQANTGELFF

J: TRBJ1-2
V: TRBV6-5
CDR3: CASSLYGGPNYGYTF

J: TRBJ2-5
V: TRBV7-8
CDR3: CASSLVGAGTQETQYF

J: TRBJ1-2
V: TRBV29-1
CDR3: CSASGGNYGYTF